A single sample is the source of the 15 T cell receptor beta chains below, sequenced in a study of cytomegalovirus exposure and HLA in healthy donors. Researchers ran the PCR with 60 Vbeta and 13 Jbeta primers. The method was immunoSEQ multiplex PCR; TCRdb's version includes in-frame clones alone and lacks a portion of them. The table lists about 180,000 clones, 76% of them singletons. Sequencing input: PBMCs. These receptors all stem from a man aged 18-30 years in good health and CMV-seronegative.

The CDR3 is CASSLQGTSYNEQFF. For the CDR3, the DNA is TGTGCCAGCAGCTTACAGGGGACGTCCTACAATGAGCAGTTCTTC. This chain connects TRBV7-3 to TRBJ2-1, with D possibly matching TRBD1 (6 bases). The CDR3 contains 15 residues. CDR1 is SGHTA and CDR2 is FQGTGA in the germline V gene. V dropped 2 bases and J dropped 1 base, with 9 bases sitting between them. Full variable domain (missing parts from reference TRBV7-3 and TRBJ2-1): GAGVSQTPSNKVTEKGKYVELRCDPISGHTALYWYRQSLGQGPEFLIYFQGTGAADDSGLPNDRFFAVRPEGSVSTLKIQRTERGDSAVYLCASSLQGTSYNEQFFGPGTRLTVL.

The chain combines TRBV5-4 with TRBJ2-7; 7 bases line up with TRBD1. The CDR3 is made up of 15 amino acids. V trimming: 2 bases; J trimming: 1 base; junction bases outside the gene matches: 6. Germline CDR1 and CDR2: SGHNT and YYREEE (reference sequence). The CDR3 DNA reads as TGTGCCAGCAGCTTCCGGGACAGTCCATCCTACGAGCAGTACTTC. Residues: CASSFRDSPSYEQYF.

This sequence joins TRBV5-4 and TRBJ2-2; 9 positions agree with TRBD2. The CDR3 covers 16 residues. CDR1 and CDR2 (germline): SGHNT, YYREEE (reference sequence). V trimming: 4 bases; J trimming: 4 bases; junction bases outside the gene matches: 8. The CDR3 DNA reads TGTGCCAGCAGCAGTCCCGGGACTAGCCTCACCGGGGAGCTGTTTTTT. It translates to CASSSPGTSLTGELFF.

This rearrangement joins TRBV14 to TRBJ1-6; 7 bases are a match to TRBD1. The CDR3 consists of 15 residues. V lost 4 bases to trimming and J lost 10 bases; unmatched junction nucleotides: 10. The germline gives CDR1 SGHDN, CDR2 FVKESK. The CDR3 sequence: CASSPRTGPGSPLHF. In nucleotides, the CDR3 is TGTGCCAGCAGCCCGAGGACAGGTCCAGGGTCACCCCTCCACTTT.

This chain joins TRBV30 and TRBJ2-5, with D unresolved. The J call may be faulty, since TRBJ2-7 better matches the DNA end. The CDR3 is made up of 16 amino acids. Per germline, CDR1 GTSNPN and CDR2 SVGIG (reference sequence). Here the CDR3 reads CAWSVPRVAPAYEQYF. CDR3 nucleotide sequence: TGTGCCTGGAGTGTACCACGGGTAGCCCCCGCCTACGAGCAGTACTTC.

The CDR3 is CASRASGGDQETQYF. CDR3 in DNA: TGTGCCAGCAGAGCTAGCGGGGGGGACCAAGAGACCCAGTACTTC. The gene calls are TRBV6-6 and TRBJ2-5; TRBD2 matches 12 bases. In germline, CDR1 is MNHNY, CDR2 SVGAGI (reference sequence). The V gene end was trimmed by 6 bases and the J gene end by 0 bases; junction bases not matched to a gene: 2. The CDR3 has 15 amino acids.

The chain links TRBV9 to TRBJ2-7; TRBD1 is a possible D gene (5 bases). This CDR3 region has 13 residues. V was shortened by 0 bases and J by 6 bases, with 10 bases between the two germline ends. CDR1 is SGDLS, CDR2 YYNGEE, per germline. The CDR3: CASSVGPRGEQYF. As DNA, the CDR3 is TGTGCCAGCAGCGTAGGGCCTAGGGGCGAGCAGTACTTC.

The chain uses TRBV7-3 and TRBJ1-6, with a possible D match to TRBD1 (6 bases). This CDR3 comprises 15 residues. The germline gives CDR1 SGHTA, CDR2 FQGTGA. Between the trimmed V and J ends, which lost 1 base and 7 bases, there was a span of 11 bases. CDR3 nucleotides: TGTGCCAGCAGCTTAAGGGGGCTAGGGAATTCACCCCTCCACTTT. This encodes CASSLRGLGNSPLHF.

V gene TRBV4-1 combines with J gene TRBJ2-5; a possible D gene is TRBD2 (6 bases). The CDR3 loop spans 16 amino acids. Germline CDR1 reads MGHRA; CDR2 reads YSYEKL. Trimming removed 5 bases from V and 5 bases from J, with 21 bases in between. This chain's CDR3 is CASSSYFGGRGETQYF. CDR3 in DNA: TGCGCCAGCAGCTCTTATTTCGGGGGTCGGGGGGAGACCCAGTACTTC.

V is TRBV5-6 and J is TRBJ1-2; TRBD1 agrees at 8 bases. The CDR3 is 13 residues long. V lost 4 bases to trimming and J lost 1 base; unmatched junction nucleotides: 0. Per germline, CDR1 SGHDT and CDR2 YYEEEE. Here the CDR3 reads CASSTGGNYGYTF. The CDR3 DNA reads as TGTGCCAGCAGCACAGGGGGTAACTATGGCTACACCTTC.

V is TRBV29-1 and J is TRBJ2-5; 8 bases match TRBD1. J gave up 4 bases and V 6 bases, and 7 bases lay outside the gene matches. The CDR3 consists of 13 residues. CDR1 is SQVTM, CDR2 ANQGSEA, per germline. CDR3 DNA: TGCAGCGTGGGCGAGGACAGGGCAGAGACCCAGTACTTC. Its translation: CSVGEDRAETQYF.

The J gene is TRBJ2-7, the V gene TRBV7-9; 9 bases align to TRBD2. J gave up 4 bases and V 4 bases, and 11 bases lay outside the gene matches. From germline, CDR1 is SEHNR and CDR2 FQNEAQ (reference sequence). The CDR3 has 16 residues. The CDR3 is CASSSIWEAGGYEQYF. CDR3 nucleotide sequence: TGTGCCAGCAGCTCAATCTGGGAAGCGGGGGGATACGAGCAGTACTTC.

The CDR3: CASWSGDNEQFF. The CDR3, as DNA: TGTGCCAGTTGGTCAGGGGACAATGAGCAGTTCTTC. The chain is built from TRBV19 and TRBJ2-1; possible D gene TRBD1, 6 bases. V was pared by 8 bases and J by 5 bases, with 10 bases between. This CDR3 comprises 12 residues. Germline assignment: CDR1 LNHDA and CDR2 SQIVND (reference sequence).

The genes are TRBV4-2 and TRBJ2-3; a weak D match, TRBD2 (7 bases). This CDR3 has 17 amino acids. Looked up from germline, CDR1 is LGHNA and CDR2 is YNFKEQ. Trimming stripped 0 bases from V and 0 bases from J, with 13 bases between. In DNA, the CDR3 is TGTGCCAGCAGCCAAGAAGGGGCGGGGGCCAGCACAGATACGCAGTATTTT. Translated: CASSQEGAGASTDTQYF.

The chain joins TRBV5-1 to TRBJ1-4; 9 nucleotides agree with TRBD1. The CDR3 loop spans 14 amino acids. CDR1 is SGHRS and CDR2 is YFSETQ in the germline V gene. J lost 7 bases, V lost 4 bases, and 5 bases had no gene match. The chain's CDR3 is CASSLGTGSEKLFF. The DNA of the CDR3 is TGCGCCAGCAGCCTTGGGACAGGGAGTGAAAAACTGTTTTTT.